The source of this TCR beta chain is a study of cytomegalovirus exposure and HLA in healthy donors. In regard to this clone: What it binds is not known.

General study results and limits: Judged likely to be a sequencing artifact was a cluster of highly shared sequence variants. Most TCR sequences were seen very rarely across donors, but some public TCRs occurred in many. Follow-up analysis seemed to connect common viral pathogens with several of the most significant clusters identified.

The PCR contained 60 Vbeta and 13 Jbeta primers. Clones were sequenced by immunoSEQ multiplex PCR, and TCRdb holds only the in-frame ones, with some missing. The sample contains just under 250,000 clones, more than 75% of which appear only once. Material for sequencing was PBMCs. The sequence derives from a middle-aged woman in good health and CMV-seropositive.

The CDR3 DNA sequence: TGTGCCAGTAGTATAGACACGGGCGGGAGGGCCGATCGATGGTTCTTC. This sequence encodes CASSIDTGGRADRWFF. V is TRBV19 and J is TRBJ2-1; 9 bases map to TRBD2. The V gene's germline CDR1 is LNHDA and CDR2 SQIVND (reference sequence). Unmatched junction bases numbered 15, after V lost 0 bases and J lost 15 bases. CDR3 length equals 16 residues.